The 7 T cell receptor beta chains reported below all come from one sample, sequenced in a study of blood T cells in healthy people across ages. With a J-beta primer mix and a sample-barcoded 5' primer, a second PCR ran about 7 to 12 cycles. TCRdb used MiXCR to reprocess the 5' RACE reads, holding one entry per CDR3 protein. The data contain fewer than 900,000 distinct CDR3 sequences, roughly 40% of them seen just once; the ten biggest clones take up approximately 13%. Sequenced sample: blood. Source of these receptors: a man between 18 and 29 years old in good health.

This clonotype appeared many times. The CDR3 sequence is CSGTPDTQYF. DNA for the CDR3: TGCAGTGGTACTCCCGATACGCAGTATTTT. This chain connects TRBV20-1 to TRBJ2-3; the D is unclear. Per germline, CDR1 DFQATT and CDR2 SNEGSKA (reference sequence). This CDR3 region has 10 residues. V was shortened by 7 bases and J by 6 bases, with 8 bases between the two germline ends.

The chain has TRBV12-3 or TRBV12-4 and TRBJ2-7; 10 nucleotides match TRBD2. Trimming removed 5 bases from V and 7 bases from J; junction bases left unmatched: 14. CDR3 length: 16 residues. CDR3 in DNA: TGTGCCAGCAGTCCGGGACTAGCGACGTCCTACAATGAGCAGTACTTC. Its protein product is CASSPGLATSYNEQYF.

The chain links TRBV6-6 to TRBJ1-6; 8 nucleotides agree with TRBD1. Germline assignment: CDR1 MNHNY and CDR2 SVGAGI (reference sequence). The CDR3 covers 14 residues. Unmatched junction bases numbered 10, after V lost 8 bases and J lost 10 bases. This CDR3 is CASSAQGARSPLHF. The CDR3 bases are TGTGCCAGCTCGGCTCAGGGGGCGAGATCACCCCTCCACTTT.

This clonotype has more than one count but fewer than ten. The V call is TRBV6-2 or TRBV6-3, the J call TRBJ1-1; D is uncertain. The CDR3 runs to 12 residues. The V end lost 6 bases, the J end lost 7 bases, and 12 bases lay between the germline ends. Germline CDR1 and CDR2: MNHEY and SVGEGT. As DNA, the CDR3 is TGTGCCAGCAGCCCAACCCCCCGTGAAGCTTTCTTT. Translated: CASSPTPREAFF.

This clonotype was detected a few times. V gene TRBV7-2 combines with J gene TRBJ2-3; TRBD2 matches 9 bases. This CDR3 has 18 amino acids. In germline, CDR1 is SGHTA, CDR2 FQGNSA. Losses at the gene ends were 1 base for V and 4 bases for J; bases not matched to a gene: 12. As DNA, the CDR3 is TGTGCCAGCAGCTTAGGCCTTAGCGGGGGATTCAGGGCAGATACGCAGTATTTT. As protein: CASSLGLSGGFRADTQYF. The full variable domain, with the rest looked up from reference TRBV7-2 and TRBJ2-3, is GAGVSQSPSNKVTEKGKDVELRCDPISGHTALYWYRQSLGQGLEFLIYFQGNSAPDKSGLPSDRFSAERTGGSVSTLTIQRTQQEDSAVYLCASSLGLSGGFRADTQYFGPGTRLTVL.

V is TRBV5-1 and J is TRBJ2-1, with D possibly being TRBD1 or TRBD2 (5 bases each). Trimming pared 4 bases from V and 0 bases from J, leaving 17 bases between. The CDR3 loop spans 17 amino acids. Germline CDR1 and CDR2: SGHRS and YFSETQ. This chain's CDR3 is CASSPRGAVSSYNEQFF. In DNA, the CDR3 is TGCGCCAGCAGCCCTCGAGGGGCTGTGAGCTCCTACAATGAGCAGTTCTTC.

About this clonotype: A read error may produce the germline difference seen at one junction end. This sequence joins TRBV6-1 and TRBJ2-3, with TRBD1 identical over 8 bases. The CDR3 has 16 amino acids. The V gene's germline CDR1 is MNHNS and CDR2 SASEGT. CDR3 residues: CASSEEAGTGTDTRYF. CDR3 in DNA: TGTGCCAGCAGTGAAGAGGCGGGGACAGGCACAGATACGCGGTATTTT.